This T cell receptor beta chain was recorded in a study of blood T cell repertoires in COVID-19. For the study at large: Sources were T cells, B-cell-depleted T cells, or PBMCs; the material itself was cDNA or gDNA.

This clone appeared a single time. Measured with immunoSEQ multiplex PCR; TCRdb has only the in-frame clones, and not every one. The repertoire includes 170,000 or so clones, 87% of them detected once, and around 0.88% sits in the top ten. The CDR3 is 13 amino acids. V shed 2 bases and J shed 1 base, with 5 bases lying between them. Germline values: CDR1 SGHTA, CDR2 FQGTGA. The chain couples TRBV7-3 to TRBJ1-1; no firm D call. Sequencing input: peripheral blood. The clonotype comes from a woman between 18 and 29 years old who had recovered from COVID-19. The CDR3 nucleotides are TGTGCCAGCAGCTTAGAGCAGAACACTGAAGCTTTCTTT. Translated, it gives CASSLEQNTEAFF.